The sequence of this T cell receptor beta chain was determined in a study of T cells in Graves' hyperthyroidism and ophthalmopathy (dated by TCRdb to between 2019 and 2020). Notes on the research overall: Peripheral blood was collected at initial diagnosis, before any treatment. The approximately 97 discovery patients were randomly divided into training and test sets at a 7:3 ratio. The paper describes TCR Vbeta CDR3 sequencing of about 140 peripheral blood samples, made up of 43 ophthalmopathy patients, approximately 76 hyperthyroidism patients and 17 progressor patients. An independent validation cohort of under 20 hyperthyroidism patients and more than 15 patients who later progressed to ophthalmopathy tested prospective prediction of ophthalmopathy. The study also compared thyroid tissue and blood T-cell repertoires from over 5 Graves' hyperthyroidism patients. After sampling, hyperthyroidism patients received methimazole starting at 30 mg daily, and ophthalmopathy patients received high-dose intravenous methylprednisolone. To identify TCR V-J signatures that set the groups apart, the researchers used a discovery cohort of about a hundred patients, made up of around 40 with Graves' ophthalmopathy and some 55 with stable Graves' hyperthyroidism.

The germline V gene specifies MGHRA as CDR1 and YSYEKL as CDR2. The CDR3 sequence holds 13 residues, the cysteine and phenylalanine included. The CDR3 DNA has 39 bases and is translated from base 1. V loses 0 bases of germline sequence and J loses 6 bases, and the interval between the two ends is 9 bases. Graves' hyperthyroidism was defined as stable when no progression to ophthalmopathy occurred over 18 months of follow-up. Hyperthyroidism patients were newly diagnosed, had a disease duration of under 2 months, and were aged 18 to 65 years. The study excluded patients with uncontrolled infections, other autoimmune diseases, pregnancy or lactation. Diagnoses were established on the basis of clinical symptoms, serum thyroxine and TRAb, thyroid ultrasound, and orbital computed tomography. Ficoll-Paque density gradient centrifugation was used to isolate PBMCs from approximately 10 ml of fresh peripheral blood. Trizol reagent was used to extract total RNA, and RNA quality was then checked on an Agilent 2100 Bioanalyzer.

Study-level results and caveats: A model built on a 13 V-J signature distinguished ophthalmopathy from stable hyperthyroidism, reaching roughly 88% sensitivity and about 81% specificity in cross-validation and 80%/75% in testing. Most expanded thyroid clonotypes (frequency above 0.001) were also detected in blood, a finding suggesting that blood repertoires may reflect thyroid immune responses. In validation, progression to ophthalmopathy was predicted by the model with nearly 71% sensitivity and 72% to 85% specificity, a median of approximately 6.5 months before onset. Sample size was not statistically predetermined, and investigators were not blinded to group allocation.

TCR beta CDR3 regions were amplified from RNA transcripts. For the first round of RT-PCR on the TCR CDR3, the HTBI primer set was used together with the Qiagen OneStep RT-PCR kit. A second multiplex PCR round built the libraries, followed by size selection and purification. The libraries were sequenced on an Illumina HiSeq2000 using paired-end 100 bp reads. The authors' pipeline ran thus. SOAPnuke was used to process the raw data, throwing out any read that contained adapters or uncalled bases, had a mean Phred below 15, or lacked an exact constant-primer or identifier match. High-quality paired reads were merged with COPE v1.2.5, and unique nucleotide sequences were defined as clonotypes. Clonotypes were aligned to IMGT TRBV, TRBD and TRBJ reference segments using MiTCR v1.1. Only V-J combinations with frequency above 0.0001, covering roughly 99% of repertoires, were analysed. A TCS score was defined as the ratio of F50 (clonal expansion) to E x V (chaos), with BLOSUM62-based TCRdist applied between CDR3 peptides within each V-J. Welch's t-statistics and random forest reduced roughly 530 V-J features to about 12, which were used in a naive Bayes classifier (R e1071). The raw public data were reprocessed by TCRdb itself: fastp quality trimming at Q25, MiXCR clonotype calling, in-frame beta chains only. Identical CDR3 proteins give one entry, which carries the most common genes and DNA. These V and J calls rely on TCRdb rather than the paper's analysis. This sample lists around 450,000 distinct CDR3 sequences; roughly 15% were detected once. The biggest ten clones account for around 5.3% of the sample.

The sample holds many counts of this clonotype. Its antigen is unknown. Base-call qualities are not available, and no considerably larger clone is one nucleotide away. The sequence came from a woman aged 18-30 years with Graves' hyperthyroidism. The chain is encoded by TRBV4-1 joined to TRBJ2-7, with the D gene not confidently named. The specimen sequenced was blood. The sequenced DNA: TGCGCCAGCAGCCAAGAATGGCTAAGCGAGCAGTACTTC. It translates as CASSQEWLSEQYF.